This T cell receptor beta chain originates from a study of cytomegalovirus exposure and HLA in healthy donors. Study-wide points: Accounts indicate the classifier identified cytomegalovirus status with strong specificity and sensitivity.

All the people who gave samples were healthy bone marrow donors. Each donor was nominally healthy when sampled (though unrecorded immune exposures were likely). This clone was recorded only once. What it recognizes is unknown. Vbeta (60) and Jbeta (13) primers were used in the PCR. Only in-frame clones appear in the TCRdb table, and some are missing; sequencing was by immunoSEQ multiplex PCR. The sample records fewer than 200,000 clones, approximately 80% being singletons. This CDR3 has 16 residues. Germline loops: CDR1 SGHRS, CDR2 YFSETQ. Losses at the gene ends were 0 bases for V and 5 bases for J; bases not matched to a gene: 7.

Input material: PBMCs. This TCR was sampled from a woman aged 50 to 60 in good health and CMV-seropositive. The rearrangement uses TRBV5-1 and TRBJ2-3; 9 nucleotides line up with TRBD2. CDR3 nucleotide sequence: TGCGCCAGCAGCTTGGCCGGAGCGGGGGGAGTAGATACGCAGTATTTT. Translated: CASSLAGAGGVDTQYF.